These T cell receptor beta chains were read from a single sample in a study of vaccination effects on CD4 cells after COVID-19. Antigen specificity for these receptors is unknown. Profiled with immunoSEQ multiplex PCR; TCRdb holds only in-frame clones, not every one. The profile covers fewer than 25,000 clones, with 76% appearing a single time and about 9.3% taken by the ten largest. Source: CD4+ T cells from PBMCs cultured with HCoV-NL63 spike peptides, taken before COVID-19 vaccination. The source is a human donor who received a COVID-19 vaccine. Each CDR3 is given with its conserved first and last residue. D genes are given only for firm matches. Some rows have no size entry. The others give once, few or many, or a class for an expanded clone.

abundance: -; j_gene: TRBJ2-1; v_gene: TRBV25-1; d_gene: TRBD2; CDR3aa: CASGPGLGPRQFF; CDR3nt: TGTGCCAGCGGTCCTGGACTAGGACCGCGGCAGTTCTTC
abundance: -; j_gene: TRBJ1-6; v_gene: TRBV19; d_gene: TRBD1; CDR3aa: CASSIGTGRNSPLHF; CDR3nt: TGTGCCAGTAGTATAGGGACAGGGCGTAATTCACCCCTCCACTTT
abundance: -; j_gene: TRBJ2-4; v_gene: TRBV6-5; d_gene: TRBD1; CDR3aa: CASVGTGDKNIQYF; CDR3nt: TGTGCCAGCGTCGGGACAGGGGACAAAAACATTCAGTACTTC
abundance: -; j_gene: TRBJ2-2; v_gene: TRBV18; d_gene: TRBD1; CDR3aa: CASSGQGAFTGELFF; CDR3nt: TGTGCCAGCTCCGGACAGGGGGCTTTTACCGGGGAGCTGTTTTTT
abundance: -; j_gene: TRBJ2-5; v_gene: TRBV19; d_gene: -; CDR3aa: CASSGQLQETQYF; CDR3nt: TGTGCCAGTAGCGGACAGTTGCAAGAGACCCAGTACTTC
abundance: once; j_gene: TRBJ2-7; v_gene: TRBV14; d_gene: TRBD1; CDR3aa: CASSQDYWTGGSYEQYF; CDR3nt: TGTGCCAGCAGCCAAGATTACTGGACAGGGGGCTCCTACGAGCAGTACTTC
abundance: -; j_gene: TRBJ1-5; v_gene: TRBV5-1; d_gene: -; CDR3aa: CASSSYTGQPQHF; CDR3nt: TGCGCCAGCAGCTCCTATACGGGTCAGCCCCAGCATTTT
abundance: -; j_gene: TRBJ2-7; v_gene: TRBV5-1; d_gene: -; CDR3aa: CASSEGSRTTYEQYF; CDR3nt: TGCGCCAGCAGTGAAGGGAGCCGTACAACCTACGAGCAGTACTTC
abundance: -; j_gene: TRBJ1-2; v_gene: TRBV19; d_gene: -; CDR3aa: CASNRAREGYGYTF; CDR3nt: TGTGCCAGTAACCGGGCCAGGGAAGGCTATGGCTACACCTTC
abundance: -; j_gene: TRBJ1-2; v_gene: TRBV3-1/TRBV3-2; d_gene: -; CDR3aa: CASGGRGYGYTF; CDR3nt: TGTGCCAGCGGGGGACGCGGCTATGGCTACACCTTC
abundance: once; j_gene: TRBJ2-1; v_gene: TRBV5-4; d_gene: -; CDR3aa: CASSFKLQGPNYNEQFF; CDR3nt: TGTGCCAGCAGCTTCAAATTACAGGGACCCAACTACAATGAGCAGTTCTTC
abundance: once; j_gene: TRBJ1-4; v_gene: TRBV18; d_gene: -; CDR3aa: CASSRTINEKLFF; CDR3nt: TGTGCCAGCTCACGGACAATTAATGAAAAACTGTTTTTT
abundance: once; j_gene: TRBJ2-1; v_gene: TRBV7-9; d_gene: TRBD2; CDR3aa: CASSLGLAGVYNEQFF; CDR3nt: TGTGCCAGCAGCTTAGGACTAGCGGGAGTCTACAATGAGCAGTTCTTC
abundance: -; j_gene: TRBJ1-2; v_gene: TRBV6-5; d_gene: TRBD1; CDR3aa: CASSIQGARYGYTF; CDR3nt: TGTGCCAGCAGTATTCAGGGGGCTCGGTATGGCTACACCTTC
abundance: -; j_gene: TRBJ2-5; v_gene: TRBV6-5; d_gene: -; CDR3aa: CASRRTVVQETQYF; CDR3nt: TGTGCCAGCAGGCGGACAGTCGTTCAAGAGACCCAGTACTTC
abundance: -; j_gene: TRBJ1-6; v_gene: TRBV3-1/TRBV3-2; d_gene: TRBD1; CDR3aa: CASSHLQGANSPLHF; CDR3nt: TGTGCCAGCAGCCATCTCCAGGGGGCAAATTCACCCCTCCACTTT
abundance: -; j_gene: TRBJ2-5; v_gene: TRBV6-5; d_gene: -; CDR3aa: CASSYSMGQPQETQYF; CDR3nt: TGTGCCAGCAGTTACTCGATGGGACAACCCCAAGAGACCCAGTACTTC
abundance: -; j_gene: TRBJ2-5; v_gene: TRBV11-2; d_gene: -; CDR3aa: CASSFGQQETQYF; CDR3nt: TGTGCCAGCAGCTTCGGACAACAAGAGACCCAGTACTTC
abundance: -; j_gene: TRBJ1-1; v_gene: TRBV18; d_gene: -; CDR3aa: CASSRDGGIEAFF; CDR3nt: TGTGCCAGCTCACGGGATGGGGGTATTGAAGCTTTCTTT
abundance: -; j_gene: TRBJ2-1; v_gene: TRBV2; d_gene: TRBD2; CDR3aa: CASTDGTSGSNEQFF; CDR3nt: TGTGCCAGCACCGATGGGACTAGCGGGAGCAATGAGCAGTTCTTC
abundance: -; j_gene: TRBJ2-3; v_gene: TRBV9; d_gene: -; CDR3aa: CASSVVTDTQYF; CDR3nt: TGTGCCAGCAGCGTAGTCACAGATACGCAGTATTTT
abundance: -; j_gene: TRBJ2-3; v_gene: TRBV19; d_gene: -; CDR3aa: CASSTGLELRTDTQYF; CDR3nt: TGTGCCAGTAGTACTGGGCTAGAACTCCGCACAGATACGCAGTATTTT
abundance: -; j_gene: TRBJ1-2; v_gene: TRBV19; d_gene: TRBD1; CDR3aa: CASSPKTGVIEYGYTF; CDR3nt: TGTGCCAGTAGTCCGAAGACAGGGGTTATTGAGTATGGCTACACCTTC
abundance: -; j_gene: TRBJ1-3; v_gene: TRBV5-5; d_gene: -; CDR3aa: CASSLGSLGIIYF; CDR3nt: TGTGCCAGCAGCTTGGGGAGTCTGGGGATCATATATTTT
abundance: -; j_gene: TRBJ1-3; v_gene: TRBV6-5; d_gene: -; CDR3aa: CASTSLDRTGNTIYF; CDR3nt: TGTGCCAGCACCTCCTTGGATAGGACTGGAAACACCATATATTTT
abundance: -; j_gene: TRBJ2-3; v_gene: TRBV9; d_gene: -; CDR3aa: CASSVATGSSTDTQYF; CDR3nt: TGTGCCAGCAGCGTAGCAACGGGATCGTCCACAGATACGCAGTATTTT
abundance: -; j_gene: TRBJ1-6; v_gene: TRBV5-1; d_gene: -; CDR3aa: CASSLVEGISYNSPLHF; CDR3nt: TGCGCCAGCAGCTTGGTTGAAGGGATCTCCTATAATTCACCCCTCCACTTT
abundance: -; j_gene: TRBJ2-7; v_gene: TRBV18; d_gene: TRBD1; CDR3aa: CASSPPSRGSAEQYF; CDR3nt: TGTGCCAGCTCACCACCATCCAGGGGGTCGGCCGAGCAGTACTTC
abundance: -; j_gene: TRBJ2-1; v_gene: TRBV5-1; d_gene: TRBD1; CDR3aa: CASSVRDRVNEQFF; CDR3nt: TGCGCCAGCAGTGTGAGGGACAGGGTAAATGAGCAGTTCTTC
abundance: -; j_gene: TRBJ1-3; v_gene: TRBV6-2/TRBV6-3; d_gene: -; CDR3aa: CASSSYPGTRDGNTIYF; CDR3nt: TGTGCCAGCAGTTCCTATCCCGGGACAAGGGATGGAAACACCATATATTTT
abundance: few; j_gene: TRBJ1-5; v_gene: TRBV5-1; d_gene: -; CDR3aa: CASSLEGGSNQPQHF; CDR3nt: TGCGCCAGCAGCTTGGAAGGCGGCAGCAATCAGCCCCAGCATTTT
abundance: -; j_gene: TRBJ1-6; v_gene: TRBV6-5; d_gene: -; CDR3aa: CATGSSRSPLHF; CDR3nt: TGTGCCACCGGCAGCTCGCGATCACCCCTCCACTTT
abundance: few; j_gene: TRBJ1-1; v_gene: TRBV11-3; d_gene: -; CDR3aa: CASSLRTGYEAFF; CDR3nt: TGTGCCAGCAGCCTACGGACCGGATATGAAGCTTTCTTT
abundance: -; j_gene: TRBJ2-3; v_gene: TRBV2; d_gene: -; CDR3aa: CASIWSSVDTQYF; CDR3nt: TGTGCCAGCATTTGGAGTAGCGTGGATACGCAGTATTTT
abundance: -; j_gene: TRBJ1-1; v_gene: TRBV5-1; d_gene: -; CDR3aa: CASSLLGGFAQSNTEAFF; CDR3nt: TGCGCCAGCAGCTTGCTGGGGGGGTTTGCACAATCGAACACTGAAGCTTTCTTT
abundance: -; j_gene: TRBJ1-4; v_gene: TRBV9; d_gene: -; CDR3aa: CASSVGSLGNEKLFF; CDR3nt: TGTGCCAGCAGCGTAGGTTCCTTGGGGAATGAAAAACTGTTTTTT
abundance: -; j_gene: TRBJ2-5; v_gene: TRBV5-1; d_gene: TRBD2; CDR3aa: CASSFLAGGHQETQYF; CDR3nt: TGCGCCAGCAGCTTCTTAGCGGGGGGACACCAAGAGACCCAGTACTTC
abundance: -; j_gene: TRBJ2-5; v_gene: TRBV3-1/TRBV3-2; d_gene: -; CDR3aa: CASSHKQTLGETQYF; CDR3nt: TGTGCCAGCAGCCATAAACAGACCCTCGGAGAGACCCAGTACTTC
abundance: once; j_gene: TRBJ2-3; v_gene: TRBV18; d_gene: -; CDR3aa: CASSSQGSTDTQYF; CDR3nt: TGTGCCAGCTCCTCACAGGGAAGCACAGATACGCAGTATTTT
abundance: few; j_gene: TRBJ1-1; v_gene: TRBV13; d_gene: -; CDR3aa: CASSSEGETDTEAFF; CDR3nt: TGTGCCAGCAGCTCGGAGGGGGAAACGGACACTGAAGCTTTCTTT
abundance: -; j_gene: TRBJ1-2; v_gene: TRBV6-1; d_gene: -; CDR3aa: CASSQDGDYGYTF; CDR3nt: TGTGCCAGCAGCCAAGATGGGGACTATGGCTACACCTTC
abundance: -; j_gene: TRBJ2-7; v_gene: TRBV21-1; d_gene: -; CDR3aa: CASSAAGTETYEQYF; CDR3nt: TGTGCCAGCAGCGCCGCCGGGACAGAGACTTACGAGCAGTACTTC
abundance: -; j_gene: TRBJ2-3; v_gene: TRBV14; d_gene: -; CDR3aa: CASSPAGGFHTDTQYF; CDR3nt: TGTGCCAGCAGCCCAGCAGGAGGGTTCCACACAGATACGCAGTATTTT
abundance: once; j_gene: TRBJ2-2; v_gene: TRBV3-1/TRBV3-2; d_gene: -; CDR3aa: CASSQRVAGELFF; CDR3nt: TGTGCCAGCAGCCAACGGGTTGCCGGGGAGCTGTTTTTT
abundance: -; j_gene: TRBJ1-1; v_gene: TRBV6-2/TRBV6-3; d_gene: -; CDR3aa: CASSYRAITGGTEAFF; CDR3nt: TGTGCCAGCAGTTACCGGGCTATTACGGGGGGCACTGAAGCTTTCTTT
abundance: -; j_gene: TRBJ1-2; v_gene: TRBV6-5; d_gene: TRBD1; CDR3aa: CASRGDRYVYGYTF; CDR3nt: TGTGCCAGCAGGGGGGACAGATACGTCTATGGCTACACCTTC
abundance: -; j_gene: TRBJ1-5; v_gene: TRBV4-1; d_gene: TRBD1; CDR3aa: CASSPGTVSNQPQHF; CDR3nt: TGCGCCAGCAGCCCCGGGACAGTTAGCAATCAGCCCCAGCATTTT
abundance: -; j_gene: TRBJ2-7; v_gene: TRBV5-1; d_gene: TRBD2; CDR3aa: CASSLLAGGQRRVASEQYF; CDR3nt: TGCGCCAGCAGCCTGCTGGCGGGGGGGCAAAGAAGGGTGGCAAGCGAGCAGTACTTC
abundance: -; j_gene: TRBJ2-1; v_gene: TRBV3-1/TRBV3-2; d_gene: TRBD1; CDR3aa: CASIGTGGFNEQFF; CDR3nt: TGTGCCAGCATCGGGACAGGGGGCTTCAATGAGCAGTTCTTC
abundance: -; j_gene: TRBJ2-1; v_gene: TRBV7-9; d_gene: TRBD2; CDR3aa: CASSLERGGHNEQFF; CDR3nt: TGTGCCAGCAGCTTAGAGCGGGGGGGACACAATGAGCAGTTCTTC
abundance: -; j_gene: TRBJ2-1; v_gene: TRBV27; d_gene: TRBD2; CDR3aa: CASSLAGWSSYNEQFF; CDR3nt: TGTGCCAGCAGTCTAGCGGGATGGAGTTCCTACAATGAGCAGTTCTTC
abundance: -; j_gene: TRBJ2-2; v_gene: TRBV11-2; d_gene: TRBD1; CDR3aa: CASSPGQVWPGELFF; CDR3nt: TGTGCCAGCAGCCCCGGACAGGTCTGGCCCGGGGAGCTGTTTTTT
abundance: -; j_gene: TRBJ1-1; v_gene: TRBV6-5; d_gene: -; CDR3aa: CASSKTALTEAFF; CDR3nt: TGTGCCAGCAGTAAGACAGCCCTCACTGAAGCTTTCTTT
abundance: -; j_gene: TRBJ2-1; v_gene: TRBV18; d_gene: -; CDR3aa: CASSPQNNEQFF; CDR3nt: TGTGCCAGCTCACCGCAAAACAATGAGCAGTTCTTC
abundance: -; j_gene: TRBJ1-1; v_gene: TRBV2; d_gene: TRBD1; CDR3aa: CASSYRGRNTEAFF; CDR3nt: TGTGCCAGCAGCTACAGGGGGAGGAACACTGAAGCTTTCTTT
abundance: -; j_gene: TRBJ2-5; v_gene: TRBV15; d_gene: TRBD1; CDR3aa: CATSRDVGQQETQYF; CDR3nt: TGTGCCACCAGCAGAGATGTGGGACAGCAAGAGACCCAGTACTTC
abundance: -; j_gene: TRBJ2-1; v_gene: TRBV4-1; d_gene: TRBD2; CDR3aa: CASSQAPAGVSYNEQFF; CDR3nt: TGCGCCAGCAGCCAAGCCCCAGCGGGAGTTTCCTACAATGAGCAGTTCTTC